This record concerns one TCR beta chain sequence. The source of the sample is a study of blood T cell repertoires in COVID-19. Overall study context: Sources were T cells, B-cell-depleted T cells, or PBMCs; the material itself was cDNA or gDNA.

Per germline, CDR1 LGHNA and CDR2 YSLEER. The CDR3 spans 14 residues. V lost 2 bases and J lost 9, with 14 bases in between. The table came from immunoSEQ multiplex PCR; TCRdb's copy has only in-frame clones and leaves some out. The repertoire consists of 55,000 to 80,000 clones, with 80% to 85% occurring once and the leading ten covering around 9.2%. The sequence came from a human donor in a cohort sampled during active COVID-19. Sequenced sample: peripheral blood. The V gene is TRBV4-3, the J gene TRBJ2-4; TRBD2 is a possible D gene (6 bases). The CDR3 here is CASSQLDGSGIQYF. The DNA of the CDR3 is TGCGCCAGCAGCCAATTAGACGGGAGTGGCATTCAGTACTTC.